This T cell receptor beta chain was documented in a study of blood T cells in healthy people across ages. A second PCR of 7 to 11 cycles used a sample-barcoded 5' primer and a J-beta primer mix. TCRdb re-derived calls from the 5' RACE reads in MiXCR, one entry per CDR3 protein. The repertoire has about a million distinct CDR3 sequences, around 49% of them found once; the top ten carry roughly 13%. Germline CDR1 reads LGHDT; CDR2 reads YNNKEL (reference sequence). With 1 base clipped from V and 4 bases from J, the junction kept 5 bases outside the gene matches. The CDR3 is 15 amino acids. Isolation per sample recovered at least 7 million PBMCs.

The genes are TRBV3-1 and TRBJ2-3; the match to TRBD2 covers 7 bases. The sequence came from a man aged 30-40 years in good health. Sequencing was done on a sample of blood. CDR3 bases: TGTGCCAGCAGCCAAGCCGGACTAGGACCAGATACGCAGTATTTT. It is translated as CASSQAGLGPDTQYF.